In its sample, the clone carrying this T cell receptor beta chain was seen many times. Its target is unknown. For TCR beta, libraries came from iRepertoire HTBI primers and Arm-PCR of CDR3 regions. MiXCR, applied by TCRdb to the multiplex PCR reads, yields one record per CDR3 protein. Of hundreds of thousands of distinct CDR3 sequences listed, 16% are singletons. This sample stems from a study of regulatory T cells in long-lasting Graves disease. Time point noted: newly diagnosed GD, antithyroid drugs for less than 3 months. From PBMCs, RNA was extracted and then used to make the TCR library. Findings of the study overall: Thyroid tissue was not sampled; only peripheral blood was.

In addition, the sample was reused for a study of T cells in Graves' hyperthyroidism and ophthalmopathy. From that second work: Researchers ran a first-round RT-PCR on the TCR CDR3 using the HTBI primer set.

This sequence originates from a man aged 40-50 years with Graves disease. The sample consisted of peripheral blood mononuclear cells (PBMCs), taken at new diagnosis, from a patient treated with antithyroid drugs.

CDR3 nucleotides: TGTGCCAGCAGTTCCCGGACTAGCGGGGGAACAGATACGCAGTATTTT. Its protein is CASSSRTSGGTDTQYF. The V call is TRBV2, the J call TRBJ2-3, with 13 bases matching TRBD2. Looked up from germline, CDR1 is SNHLY and CDR2 is FYNNEI. The CDR3 contains 16 residues. V lost 5 bases to trimming and J lost 3 bases; unmatched junction nucleotides: 5. Together with reference TRBV2 and TRBJ2-3, the CDR3 gives the full variable domain: EPEVTQTPSHQVTQMGQEVILRCVPISNHLYFYWYRQILGQKVEFLVSFYNNEISEKSEIFDDQFSVERPDGSNFTLKIRSTKLEDSAMYFCASSSRTSGGTDTQYFGPGTRLTVL.